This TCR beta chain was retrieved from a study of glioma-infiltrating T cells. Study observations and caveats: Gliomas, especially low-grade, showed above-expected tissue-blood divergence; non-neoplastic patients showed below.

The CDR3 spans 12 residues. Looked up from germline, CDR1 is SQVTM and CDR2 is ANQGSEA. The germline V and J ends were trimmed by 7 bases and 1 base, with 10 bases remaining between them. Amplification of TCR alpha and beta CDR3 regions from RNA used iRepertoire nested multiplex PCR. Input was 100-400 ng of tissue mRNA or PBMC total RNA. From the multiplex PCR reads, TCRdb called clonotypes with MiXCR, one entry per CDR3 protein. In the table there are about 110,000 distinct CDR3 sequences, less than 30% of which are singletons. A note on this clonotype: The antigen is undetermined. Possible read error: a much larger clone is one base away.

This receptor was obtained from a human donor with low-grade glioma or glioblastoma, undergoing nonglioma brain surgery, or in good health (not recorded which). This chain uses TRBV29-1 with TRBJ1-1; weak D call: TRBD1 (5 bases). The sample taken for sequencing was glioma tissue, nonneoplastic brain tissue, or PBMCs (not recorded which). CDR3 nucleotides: TGCAGCGCCTCCACAGGGAACACTGAAGCTTTCTTT. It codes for CSASTGNTEAFF. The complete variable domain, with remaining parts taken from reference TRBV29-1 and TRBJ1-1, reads SAVISQKPSRDICQRGTSLTIQCQVDSQVTMMFWYRQQPGQSLTLIATANQGSEATYESGFVIDKFPISRPNLTFSTLTVSNMSPEDSSIYLCSASTGNTEAFFGQGTRLTVV.